A single sample is the source of the 21 T cell receptor beta chains below, sequenced in a study of control samples from healthy donors and cancer patients. Produced via immunoSEQ multiplex PCR; TCRdb's table is partial and in-frame only. Here the sample spans 170,000 or so clones, 90% to 95% being singletons. Sequencing used blood. The receptors originated from a woman between 18 and 29 years old in good health.

This clone was recorded only once. The chain joins TRBV11-3 to TRBJ2-3, with 11 bases that match TRBD1. The CDR3 sequence is 15 residues long. V lost 3 bases and J lost 4; bases outside the gene matches: 3. Germline V gene sequence: CDR1 SGHNT, CDR2 YENEEA. Here the CDR3 DNA reads TGTGCCAGCAGCTTGGACAGGGGGCCGGCAGATACGCAGTATTTT. Translating gives CASSLDRGPADTQYF.

The chain links TRBV28 to TRBJ1-5; 8 nucleotides align to TRBD1. Germline loops: CDR1 MDHEN, CDR2 SYDVKM. V lost 5 bases, J lost 1 base, and 7 bases stayed unmatched. The CDR3 spans 16 residues. The CDR3 sequence is CASSIRTGPSNQPQHF. The CDR3 coding sequence is TGTGCCAGCAGTATCCGGACAGGGCCCAGCAATCAGCCCCAGCATTTT.

The rearrangement uses TRBV18 and TRBJ2-1; the D gene is possibly TRBD1 (5 bases). The germline V and J ends were trimmed by 5 bases and 4 bases, with 18 bases remaining between them. This CDR3 is built from 16 residues. Per germline, CDR1 KGHSH and CDR2 LQKENI. CDR3 protein: CASSRTGAREYNEQFF. As DNA, the CDR3 is TGTGCCAGCTCAAGAACCGGAGCCAGGGAATACAATGAGCAGTTCTTC.

The J gene is TRBJ1-4, the V gene TRBV11-2; D perhaps matches TRBD1 (5 bases). The germline V gene has CDR1 SGHAT and CDR2 FQNNGV. This CDR3 is built from 17 residues. V was cut by 3 bases and J by 2 bases, with 16 bases left in between. CDR3 sequence (DNA): TGTGCCAGCAGCTTCGCCTTGGGGCAGACCACTAATGAAAAACTGTTTTTT. Its translation: CASSFALGQTTNEKLFF.

The rearrangement links TRBV5-4 to TRBJ2-1; D is perhaps TRBD1 or TRBD2 (5 bases each). Trimming pared 2 bases from V and 2 bases from J, leaving 8 bases between. The CDR3 length is 14 residues. Per germline, CDR1 SGHNT and CDR2 YYREEE (reference sequence). The CDR3 loop reads CASSFGGTYNEQFF. As DNA, the CDR3 is TGTGCCAGCAGCTTTGGGGGTACCTACAATGAGCAGTTCTTC. Together with reference TRBV5-4 and TRBJ2-1, the CDR3 gives the full variable domain: ETGVTQSPTHLIKTRGQQVTLRCSSQSGHNTVSWYQQALGQGPQFIFQYYREEENGRGNFPPRFSGLQFPNYSSELNVNALELDDSALYLCASSFGGTYNEQFFGPGTRLTVL.

The V and J genes are TRBV15 and TRBJ2-1, with 7 bases fitting TRBD1. The germline gives CDR1 LNHNV, CDR2 YYDKDF (reference sequence). This CDR3 spans 14 amino acids. The trim removed 5 bases at V and 7 bases at J, leaving 8 bases unmatched. The CDR3 DNA sequence: TGTGCCACCAGCGAGGCCAGGGGGTTAAATGAGCAGTTCTTC. It codes for CATSEARGLNEQFF.

This clone was seen once. J is TRBJ1-3 and V is TRBV29-1; D possibly corresponds to TRBD1 (6 bases). The V and J ends lost 5 bases and 0 bases respectively, with 11 bases between them. CDR3 size: 14 residues. Germline V CDR1 and CDR2: SQVTM, ANQGSEA. CDR3 in amino acids: CSVRGVDSGNTIYF. The CDR3 DNA sequence: TGCAGCGTTAGGGGGGTAGACTCTGGAAACACCATATATTTT.

V is TRBV29-1 and J is TRBJ1-2; perhaps TRBD1 as D (5 bases). The CDR3 contains 12 residues. With 4 bases removed from V and 4 bases from J, the gap between germline ends came to 10 bases. CDR1 is SQVTM, CDR2 ANQGSEA, per germline. The CDR3 nucleotides read TGCAGCGTTGGAGGGGAGAGCTATGGCTACACCTTC. Translated: CSVGGESYGYTF.

This chain links TRBV4-2 with TRBJ2-3, with D perhaps given as TRBD1 or TRBD2 (5 bases each). CDR1 and CDR2 from the germline V gene are LGHNA and YNFKEQ. The CDR3 consists of 14 residues. The germline V and J ends were trimmed by 5 bases and 0 bases, with 9 bases remaining between them. In DNA, the CDR3 is TGTGCCAGCAGCGGGACCGGGAGCACAGATACGCAGTATTTT. This sequence encodes CASSGTGSTDTQYF.

A single count supports this clone. This chain links TRBV4-3 with TRBJ1-4, with a tentative D call TRBD1 (6 bases). The CDR3 is 13 amino acids. Trimming shortened V by 3 bases and J by 8 bases, and 10 bases separated the two germline ends. Per germline, CDR1 LGHNA and CDR2 YSLEER. The CDR3 spells CASSHRGGEKLFF. The CDR3 DNA reads as TGCGCCAGCAGCCACAGGGGAGGGGAAAAACTGTTTTTT.

This chain links TRBV7-3 with TRBJ2-2; D may be TRBD2 (6 bases). Germline CDR1 reads SGHTA; CDR2 reads FQGTGA. The CDR3 has 16 amino acids. V lost 5 bases and J 3 bases, leaving 16 bases between the germline ends. In DNA form, the CDR3 reads TGTGCCAGCAGCCCAATGGCGGGACTCGACACCGGGGAGCTGTTTTTT. The encoded protein is CASSPMAGLDTGELFF.

V gene TRBV27 combines with J gene TRBJ1-2, with TRBD1 as a possible D gene (6 bases). In germline, CDR1 is MNHEY, CDR2 SMNVEV (reference sequence). The CDR3 contains 14 residues. V shed 6 bases and J shed 8 bases, with 19 bases lying between them. Here the CDR3 reads CASSLRGEQGGYTF. CDR3 sequence (DNA): TGTGCCAGCAGCCTTAGGGGGGAACAAGGAGGCTACACCTTC.

A few counts support this clone. The chain employs TRBV6-2 or TRBV6-3 and TRBJ2-6, with 7 bases fitting TRBD1. Germline V gene data show CDR1 as MNHEY and CDR2 as SVGEGT. The CDR3 sequence is 15 residues long. Germline trimming cut 4 bases from V and 0 bases from J; bases unmatched to any gene: 0. CDR3 loop: CASSWDSSGANVLTF. For the CDR3, the DNA is TGTGCCAGCAGTTGGGACAGCTCTGGGGCCAACGTCCTGACTTTC.

This chain uses TRBV27 with TRBJ1-5; the match to TRBD1 covers 9 bases. Germline V gene data show CDR1 as MNHEY and CDR2 as SMNVEV (reference sequence). After removal of 1 base from V and 5 bases from J, the junction contained 9 bases not matched to a gene. The CDR3 runs to 17 residues. CDR3 sequence (DNA): TGTGCCAGCAGTTTATTTTCTGTGGGACAGGGAGATCAGCCCCAGCATTTT. The encoded protein is CASSLFSVGQGDQPQHF.

The gene calls are TRBV28 and TRBJ2-1; 9 nucleotides agree with TRBD2. CDR3 size: 16 residues. J was trimmed by 7 bases and V by 4 bases; bases with no gene match: 11. The germline V gene has CDR1 MDHEN and CDR2 SYDVKM. CDR3 nucleotide sequence: TGTGCCAGCAGTTCCTCCGGCGGGAGGGGCCATAATGAGCAGTTCTTC. The encoded protein is CASSSSGGRGHNEQFF.

The chain recombines TRBV5-1 with TRBJ2-1; 7 bases are a match to TRBD1. The J segment lost 0 bases and the V segment lost 2 bases, leaving 5 bases of the junction unmatched. This CDR3 is 16 amino acids long. Per germline, CDR1 SGHRS and CDR2 YFSETQ. CDR3 loop: CASSFEQGSSYNEQFF. DNA for the CDR3: TGCGCCAGCAGCTTCGAACAGGGGAGCTCCTACAATGAGCAGTTCTTC.

The gene calls are TRBV7-3 and TRBJ2-2; weak D call: TRBD1 (5 bases). Trimming took 1 base from V and 0 from J, leaving 12 bases between them. CDR1 and CDR2 (germline): SGHTA, FQGTGA. The CDR3 is 17 amino acids. The CDR3 coding sequence is TGTGCCAGCAGCTTAATGGGGCCAGTCACGAACACCGGGGAGCTGTTTTTT. This gives the protein CASSLMGPVTNTGELFF.

A few counts support this clone. V is TRBV4-1 and J is TRBJ1-2; D not certain. The V gene's germline CDR1 is MGHRA and CDR2 YSYEKL. The germline V and J ends were trimmed by 4 bases and 1 base, with 7 bases remaining between them. This CDR3 is 13 amino acids long. The CDR3 spells CASSPGFNYGYTF. CDR3 coding DNA: TGCGCCAGCAGCCCGGGATTTAACTATGGCTACACCTTC.

The sample holds one count of this clone. The chain links TRBV6-5 to TRBJ1-2; D unresolved. This CDR3 spans 14 amino acids. V was cut by 6 bases and J by 0 bases, with 11 bases left in between. Germline CDR1 reads MNHEY; CDR2 reads SVGAGI. The CDR3 nucleotides are TGTGCCAGCAGCAGAGGACCCACTAACTATGGCTACACCTTC. Translation gives CASSRGPTNYGYTF.

The CDR3 nucleotides are TGTGCCAGCAGTTACTCGATATGGGGCACTGAAGCTTTCTTT. Encoded protein: CASSYSIWGTEAFF. V is TRBV6-5 and J is TRBJ1-1; D remains unclear. The germline V gene encodes CDR1 MNHEY and CDR2 SVGAGI. The CDR3 sequence is 14 residues long. Trimming took off 0 bases at V and 4 bases at J, with 9 bases between the two ends.

The chain has TRBV7-2 and TRBJ2-5; possibly TRBD2 for D (6 bases). This CDR3 contains 15 residues. V gave up 4 bases and J gave up 5 bases, with 17 bases separating them. Per germline, CDR1 SGHTA and CDR2 FQGNSA. Here the CDR3 reads CASSSWTIVAETQYF. The CDR3 region has the DNA TGTGCCAGCAGCTCGTGGACTATAGTCGCGGAGACCCAGTACTTC.